Each of the 30 T cell receptor beta chains below was sequenced from the same sample in a study of cytotoxic CD8 clonotypes in ibrutinib-treated CLL. Assay: immunoSEQ multiplex PCR; the TCRdb copy retains only in-frame clones and omits some. This table holds around 130,000 clones, 80% to 85% found once. The material sequenced was PBMCs, taken after 24 months of ibrutinib treatment. All receptors come from a human donor with chronic lymphocytic leukemia.

This clone was recorded a few times. The J gene is TRBJ2-7, the V gene TRBV2, with D uncertain. V was pared by 4 bases and J by 2 bases, with 9 bases between. CDR1 is SNHLY, CDR2 FYNNEI, per germline. The length of the CDR3 is 13 residues. CDR3 sequence (DNA): TGTGCCAGCAGTGGAATGGTAACCTACGAGCAGTACTTC. It encodes CASSGMVTYEQYF.

V and J are TRBV5-6 and TRBJ2-2, with D perhaps matching TRBD1 (6 bases). Germline assignment: CDR1 SGHDT and CDR2 YYEEEE. This CDR3 spans 15 amino acids. Trimming pared 6 bases from V and 6 bases from J, leaving 18 bases between. The CDR3 sequence: CASNFDRTLAGELFF. The CDR3 bases are TGTGCCAGCAACTTCGACAGGACGCTCGCCGGGGAGCTGTTTTTT.

The genes are TRBV19 and TRBJ1-4, with 9 bases lining up with TRBD1. Trimming took 3 bases from V and 8 from J; bases not matched to a gene: 7. In germline, CDR1 is LNHDA, CDR2 SQIVND (reference sequence). CDR3 length: 15 amino acids. The CDR3: CASSMDLGTGEKLFF. The DNA for the CDR3 is TGTGCCAGTAGTATGGACCTCGGGACAGGGGAAAAACTGTTTTTT.

This chain connects TRBV13 to TRBJ1-2, with D perhaps TRBD1 (6 bases). V shed 3 bases and J shed 2 bases, with 7 bases lying between them. CDR1 and CDR2 from the germline V gene are PRHDT and FYEKMQ (reference sequence). The CDR3 spans 13 residues. The CDR3 is CASSFGGNYGYTF. The CDR3 DNA follows: TGTGCCAGCAGCTTTGGGGGCAACTATGGCTACACCTTC.

The CDR3 sequence is CASSLQGYSGYTF. The DNA of the CDR3 is TGTGCCAGCAGTTTACAGGGCTACTCTGGCTACACCTTC. The V call is TRBV28, the J call TRBJ1-2; D is possibly TRBD1 (5 bases). The CDR3 is 13 amino acids. Germline V gene sequence: CDR1 MDHEN, CDR2 SYDVKM. Trimming cost V 2 bases and J 7 bases, with 11 bases left between them.

This clone was recorded once. This chain joins TRBV5-6 and TRBJ1-2; 10 nucleotides agree with TRBD1. Per germline, CDR1 SGHDT and CDR2 YYEEEE. The junction had 15 bases not matched to a gene; V was cut back by 3 bases and J by 7 bases. CDR3 length: 17 residues. As DNA, the CDR3 is TGTGCCAGCAGCTCGCCGGGACAGGGGCCGCTTCGAGCTGGCTACACCTTC. This translates into CASSSPGQGPLRAGYTF.

This clone was seen only a few times. This chain joins TRBV18 and TRBJ1-6; the match to TRBD1 covers 7 bases. Germline CDR1 is KGHSH and CDR2 is LQKENI. The CDR3 totals 15 residues. V lost 8 bases and J lost 5; bases outside the gene matches: 9. The CDR3 nucleotides are TGTGCCAGCCGTCCGACAGGGAGAGATAATTCACCCCTCCACTTT. Translating it yields CASRPTGRDNSPLHF. Full variable domain (missing parts from reference TRBV18 and TRBJ1-6): NAGVMQNPRHLVRRRGQEARLRCSPMKGHSHVYWYRQLPEEGLKFMVYLQKENIIDESGMPKERFSAEFPKEGPSILRIQQVVRGDSAAYFCASRPTGRDNSPLHFGNGTRLTVT.

This clone has just a few counts. The chain couples TRBV9 to TRBJ1-5; D call uncertain. This CDR3 region has 14 residues. V gave up 0 bases and J gave up 3 bases, with 7 bases separating them. Germline V gives CDR1 SGDLS, CDR2 YYNGEE. The CDR3 DNA reads as TGTGCCAGCAGCGTAGACCCGCACAATCAGCCCCAGCATTTT. Amino acids: CASSVDPHNQPQHF.

The genes are TRBV12-1 and TRBJ2-6. TRBV12-1 is noted as a pseudogene. The CDR3 contains 19 residues. CDR3 protein: CASSRTPGSIRSGANVLTF. The CDR3 DNA reads as TGTGCCAGCAGCCGCACTCCAGGGAGCATCCGCTCTGGGGCCAACGTCCTGACTTTC.

This clone appeared a single time. This chain connects TRBV16 to TRBJ1-1, with no clear D. The CDR3 extends over 15 amino acids. V gave up 3 bases and J gave up 2 bases, with 13 bases separating them. Per germline, CDR1 KGHSY and CDR2 FQNENV. CDR3 DNA: TGTGCCAGCAGCCAGGAAACAGACTTCAACACTGAAGCTTTCTTT. Its protein is CASSQETDFNTEAFF.

The chain is built from TRBV4-2 and TRBJ2-7, with a possible D match to TRBD1 (5 bases). This CDR3 comprises 14 residues. The V gene lost 4 bases and the J gene lost 2 bases, with 12 bases spanning the gap. Germline lookup yields CDR1 LGHNA and CDR2 YNFKEQ. As DNA, the CDR3 is TGTGCCAGCAGCCTAGGGGTGCAGGCCTACGAGCAGTACTTC. Its protein is CASSLGVQAYEQYF.

The CDR3 here is CASSWGRAANEKLFF. The CDR3 DNA reads TGCGCCAGCAGCTGGGGAAGGGCAGCTAATGAAAAACTGTTTTTT. This rearrangement joins TRBV5-1 to TRBJ1-4; no reliable D call. This CDR3 contains 15 residues. V shed 3 bases and J shed 3 bases, with 12 bases lying between them. Germline loops: CDR1 SGHRS, CDR2 YFSETQ.

CDR3 amino acids: CASRYEVGNEQFF. The CDR3 DNA reads as TGTGCCAGCAGATATGAAGTAGGCAATGAGCAGTTCTTC. This chain uses TRBV6-6 with TRBJ2-1; D remains unclear. Germline-derived CDR1 and CDR2 are MNHNY and SVGAGI (reference sequence). The V and J ends lost 6 bases and 6 bases respectively, with 12 bases between them. This CDR3 is built from 13 residues.

The chain employs TRBV29-1 and TRBJ2-3; weak D call: TRBD1 (5 bases). CDR1 SQVTM and CDR2 ANQGSEA come from the germline V gene. The V and J ends lost 4 bases and 6 bases respectively, with 14 bases between them. CDR3 length: 13 amino acids. The CDR3 protein is CSVVDSRGDTQYF. Here the CDR3 DNA reads TGCAGCGTTGTAGACAGCCGAGGCGATACGCAGTATTTT.

The gene calls are TRBV5-1 and TRBJ2-7; 8 positions agree with TRBD2. CDR3 length equals 14 residues. From germline, CDR1 is SGHRS and CDR2 YFSETQ. V dropped 2 bases and J dropped 4; count of bases not matched to a gene: 5. CDR3 region: CASSLGLASYEQYF. CDR3 nucleotide sequence: TGCGCCAGCAGCTTAGGACTAGCCTCATACGAGCAGTACTTC.

This chain joins TRBV16 and TRBJ2-2; D not certain. This CDR3 comprises 13 residues. The germline V and J ends were trimmed by 10 bases and 7 bases, with 16 bases remaining between them. From germline, CDR1 is KGHSY and CDR2 FQNENV. CDR3 sequence (DNA): TGTGCCAATGGCGCGCGGCTAAGCGGGGAGCTGTTTTTT. Protein: CANGARLSGELFF.

Concerning this clone: Its ends do not fully match the called genes, so a read error is possible. The genes are TRBV6-1 and TRBJ2-4; D perhaps matches TRBD2 (6 bases). The CDR3 has 13 residues. The germline V gene encodes CDR1 MNHNS and CDR2 SASEGT. The CDR3 DNA reads TGTGCCAGCAGTGAAAACCGGGTGGGACTGGGGGGCTTC. Amino acids: CASSENRVGLGGF.

CDR3: CASSSLAGGYEQYF. DNA for the CDR3: TGTGCCAGCAGCTCGTTGGCGGGGGGCTACGAGCAGTACTTC. This rearrangement joins TRBV5-5 to TRBJ2-7; 8 positions match TRBD2. Germline CDR1 is SGHKS and CDR2 is YYEKEE (reference sequence). The CDR3 runs 14 residues. The V gene end was trimmed by 3 bases and the J gene end by 3 bases; junction bases not matched to a gene: 5. The entire variable domain, with the rest obtained from reference TRBV5-5 and TRBJ2-7, is as follows: DAGVTQSPTHLIKTRGQQVTLRCSPISGHKSVSWYQQVLGQGPQFIFQYYEKEERGRGNFPDRFSARQFPNYSSELNVNALLLGDSALYLCASSSLAGGYEQYFGPGTRLTVT.

V is TRBV7-3 and J is TRBJ2-1, with TRBD1 matching 7 bases. V lost 5 bases and J lost 6; bases outside the gene matches: 13. Germline values: CDR1 SGHTA, CDR2 FQGTGA. This CDR3 is built from 16 residues. Here the CDR3 reads CASSTAGTAPSNEQFF. DNA for the CDR3: TGTGCCAGCAGCACAGCCGGGACAGCTCCCTCCAATGAGCAGTTCTTC.

V usage is TRBV6-5 and J usage is TRBJ1-1; 7 bases fit TRBD1. The CDR3 is 14 amino acids. CDR1 and CDR2 from the germline V gene are MNHEY and SVGAGI. The trim removed 7 bases at V and 1 base at J, leaving 6 bases unmatched. CDR3 DNA: TGTGCCAGCACCTCGGACAGGCGGAACACTGAAGCTTTCTTT. The encoded protein is CASTSDRRNTEAFF.

This clone has just one count. V usage is TRBV2 and J usage is TRBJ2-5; D call uncertain. Germline-derived CDR1 and CDR2 are SNHLY and FYNNEI. The V end lost 7 bases, the J end lost 4 bases, and 7 bases lay between the germline ends. The CDR3 loop spans 11 amino acids. DNA of the CDR3: TGTGCCAGCACCGTATTAGAGACCCAGTACTTC. Amino acid sequence: CASTVLETQYF.

This clone was recorded once. This rearrangement joins TRBV30 to TRBJ2-7, with D possibly being TRBD2 (6 bases). The CDR3 sequence is 11 residues long. Trimming pared 5 bases from V and 7 bases from J, leaving 12 bases between. Germline lookup yields CDR1 GTSNPN and CDR2 SVGIG (reference sequence). The CDR3 is CAWSWREEQYF. For the CDR3, the DNA is TGTGCCTGGTCCTGGAGGGAAGAGCAGTACTTC.

This clone occurred a few times. This chain joins TRBV7-9 and TRBJ2-3; D remains ambiguous. Per the germline V gene, CDR1 is SEHNR and CDR2 is FQNEAQ (reference sequence). V was pared by 0 bases and J by 6 bases, with 10 bases between. The CDR3 consists of 14 residues. The CDR3 nucleotides read TGTGCCAGCAGCTTAGCAGGGATTGGGGATACGCAGTATTTT. Its translation: CASSLAGIGDTQYF.

The chain combines TRBV13 with TRBJ2-3; TRBD2 matches 10 bases. The V gene's germline CDR1 is PRHDT and CDR2 FYEKMQ (reference sequence). Losses at the gene ends were 6 bases for V and 3 bases for J; bases not matched to a gene: 9. The CDR3 runs 16 residues. The CDR3 here is CASSLEATSGTDTQYF. The CDR3 region has the DNA TGTGCCAGCAGTCTAGAGGCGACTAGCGGGACAGATACGCAGTATTTT.

The chain is built from TRBV30 and TRBJ2-4, with 9 bases identical to TRBD1. The CDR3 contains 11 residues. Looked up from germline, CDR1 is GTSNPN and CDR2 is SVGIG (reference sequence). V was clipped by 3 bases and J by 15 bases; unmatched bases: 6. CDR3 DNA sequence: TGTGCCTGGAGGGGACAGGGACGGCTGTACTTC. It codes for CAWRGQGRLYF. Combining the CDR3 with reference TRBV30 and TRBJ2-4 gives the whole variable domain SQTIHQWPATLVQPVGSPLSLECTVEGTSNPNLYWYRQAAGRGLQLLFYSVGIGQISSEVPQNLSASRPQDRQFILSSKKLLLSDSGFYLCAWRGQGRLYFGAGTRLSVL.

This chain links TRBV5-4 with TRBJ1-3; D remains ambiguous. Deletions cut 3 bases from V and 0 bases from J, with 10 bases between. This CDR3 has 15 amino acids. From germline, CDR1 is SGHNT and CDR2 YYREEE (reference sequence). CDR3 loop: CASSSQLSSGNTIYF. The CDR3 coding sequence is TGTGCCAGCAGCTCCCAGTTGAGCTCTGGAAACACCATATATTTT.

The sample holds a few counts of this clone. This chain uses TRBV13 with TRBJ2-2, with D unclear. Germline-derived CDR1 and CDR2 are PRHDT and FYEKMQ (reference sequence). The CDR3 loop spans 12 amino acids. The V and J ends lost 3 bases and 2 bases respectively, with 1 base between them. The CDR3 here is CASSFNTGELFF. The CDR3 bases are TGTGCCAGCAGCTTCAACACCGGGGAGCTGTTTTTT.

The V gene is TRBV28, the J gene TRBJ1-5; D call uncertain. Germline-derived CDR1 and CDR2 are MDHEN and SYDVKM. The CDR3 is 15 residues long. V gave up 2 bases and J gave up 3 bases, with 11 bases separating them. The CDR3 here is CASSLGSGYNQPQHF. The CDR3 coding sequence is TGTGCCAGCAGTTTAGGGTCAGGTTACAATCAGCCCCAGCATTTT.

CDR3 sequence reads: CASSFNRGQGHEKLFF. CDR3 nucleotides: TGCGCCAGCAGCTTCAACCGGGGACAGGGTCATGAAAAACTGTTTTTT. This chain links TRBV5-1 with TRBJ1-4; 9 bases are a match to TRBD1. The V segment lost 2 bases and the J segment 6 bases; nucleotides outside the gene matches: 8. This CDR3 has 16 amino acids. CDR1 is SGHRS and CDR2 is YFSETQ in the germline V gene.

This chain connects TRBV7-2 to TRBJ2-7; 8 bases match TRBD1. Germline V gives CDR1 SGHTA, CDR2 FQGNSA. CDR3 length equals 15 residues. The J segment lost 2 bases and the V segment lost 5 bases, leaving 8 bases of the junction unmatched. The CDR3 loop is CASSPGQVLTYEQYF. The CDR3 DNA reads as TGTGCCAGCAGCCCGGGACAGGTTTTAACCTACGAGCAGTACTTC.